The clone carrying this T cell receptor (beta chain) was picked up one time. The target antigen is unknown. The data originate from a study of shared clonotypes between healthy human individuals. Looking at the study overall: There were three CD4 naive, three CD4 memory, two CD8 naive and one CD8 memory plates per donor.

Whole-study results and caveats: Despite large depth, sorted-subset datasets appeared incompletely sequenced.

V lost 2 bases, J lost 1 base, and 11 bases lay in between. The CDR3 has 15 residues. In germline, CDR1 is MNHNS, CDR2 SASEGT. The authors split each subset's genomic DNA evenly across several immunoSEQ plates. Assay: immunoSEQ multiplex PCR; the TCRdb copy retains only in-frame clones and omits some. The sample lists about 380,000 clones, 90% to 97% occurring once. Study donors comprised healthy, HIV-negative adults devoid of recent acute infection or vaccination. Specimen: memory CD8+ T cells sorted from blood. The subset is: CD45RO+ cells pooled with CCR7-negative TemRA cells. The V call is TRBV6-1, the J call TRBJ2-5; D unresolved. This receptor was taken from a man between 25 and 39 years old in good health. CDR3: CASSELGRLQETQYF. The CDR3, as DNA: TGTGCCAGCAGTGAATTGGGTCGGCTCCAAGAGACCCAGTACTTC.